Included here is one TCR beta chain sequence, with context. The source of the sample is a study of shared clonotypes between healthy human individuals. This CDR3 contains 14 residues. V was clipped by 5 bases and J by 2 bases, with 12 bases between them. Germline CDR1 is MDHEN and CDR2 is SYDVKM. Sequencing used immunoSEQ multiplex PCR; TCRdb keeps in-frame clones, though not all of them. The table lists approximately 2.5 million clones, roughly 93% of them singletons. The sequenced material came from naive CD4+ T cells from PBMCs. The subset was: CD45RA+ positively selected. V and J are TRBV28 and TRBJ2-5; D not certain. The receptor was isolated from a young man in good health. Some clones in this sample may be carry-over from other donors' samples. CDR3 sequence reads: CASSPLGDQETQYF. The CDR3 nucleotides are TGTGCCAGCAGTCCCCTTGGGGATCAAGAGACCCAGTACTTC.